These 4 T cell receptor beta chains originate from one sample sequenced in a study of T cells in Graves' hyperthyroidism and ophthalmopathy. TCR beta CDR3 sequences were amplified from RNA transcripts. A first-round RT-PCR of the TCR CDR3 used the HTBI primer set. TCRdb passed the multiplex PCR reads through MiXCR, listing each CDR3 protein once. In the table there are nearly 600,000 distinct CDR3 sequences, approximately 15% of which are singletons. The specimen was blood. The receptors were gathered from a woman under 30 with Graves' ophthalmopathy.

This clonotype occurred a few times. The rearrangement links TRBV5-5 to TRBJ2-1; 9 nucleotides align to TRBD1. V trimming: 4 bases; J trimming: 7 bases; junction bases outside the gene matches: 12. The CDR3 loop spans 16 amino acids. CDR1 and CDR2 (germline): SGHKS, YYEKEE (reference sequence). CDR3 protein: CASSEKTGGYSNEQFF. CDR3 sequence (DNA): TGTGCCAGCAGCGAAAAGACAGGGGGATATTCGAATGAGCAGTTCTTC.

This clonotype was observed many times. The V and J genes are TRBV5-1 and TRBJ2-3, with D hard to call. The CDR3 sequence is 13 residues long. The V gene's germline CDR1 is SGHRS and CDR2 YFSETQ. V shed 1 base and J shed 2 bases, with 5 bases lying between them. The CDR3 here is CASSLSNTDTQYF. As DNA, the CDR3 is TGCGCCAGCAGCTTGAGTAACACAGATACGCAGTATTTT.

This clonotype was counted between two and nine times. The gene calls are TRBV19 and TRBJ1-6; no clear D. This CDR3 comprises 15 residues. V was pared by 0 bases and J by 5 bases, with 8 bases between. Germline V lookup: CDR1 LNHDA, CDR2 SQIVND (reference sequence). The CDR3 is CASSIDLVHNSPLHF. The CDR3, as DNA: TGTGCCAGTAGTATAGACCTTGTCCATAATTCACCCCTCCACTTT.

Remarks on this clonotype: A much larger clone differs from this one at a single base, so this may be a read error. The chain employs TRBV7-4 and TRBJ2-5; 11 bases line up with TRBD2. This CDR3 spans 15 amino acids. Germline loops: CDR1 SGHVT, CDR2 SQSDAQ. With 5 bases clipped from V and 6 bases from J, the junction kept 8 bases outside the gene matches. The chain's CDR3 is CASSVTSGRIKTQYF. The CDR3 DNA reads TGTGCCAGCAGCGTTACTAGCGGGAGAATAAAGACCCAGTACTTC.